This T cell receptor beta chain stems from a study of OX40 agonist ivuxolimab in advanced cancers. Whole-study context: Every patient in dose escalation had hepatocellular carcinoma, melanoma, renal cell or head and neck cancer. The mean age was approximately 60 years, ranging from roughly 23 to 79, with less than 90% of participants male.

Repertoires were generated with immunoSEQ multiplex PCR, while TCRdb's copy carries only in-frame clones and drops some. The sample contains some 80,000 clones, about nine tenths of which appear only once. V was pared by 6 bases and J by 2 bases, with 9 bases between. Germline V gene lookup returns CDR1 WNHNN and CDR2 SYGVQD (reference sequence). The CDR3 contains 13 residues. This chain joins TRBV10-1 and TRBJ2-3; the D is unclear. This sample comprised CD4+ or CD8+ T cells sorted from blood, obtained in a trial of the OX40 agonist ivuxolimab. The source is an adult with an advanced solid tumor such as melanoma, head and neck, liver or kidney cancer. CDR3 loop: CASSRLPTDTQYF. The CDR3 DNA follows: TGCGCCAGCAGCAGGCTTCCCACAGATACGCAGTATTTT.